This T cell receptor beta chain was obtained from a study of blood T cell repertoires in COVID-19. On the study more broadly: Italy, Spain and the United States were the sources of the convalescent and acute COVID-19 samples.

The CDR3 loop spans 17 amino acids. The germline V gene has CDR1 SGHVS and CDR2 FNYEAQ. The ends lost 2 bases at V and 5 bases at J; junction bases unmatched: 7. The assay was immunoSEQ multiplex PCR, and TCRdb's table has in-frame clones only and misses some. The sample has about 150,000 clones, around 89% seen once. The rearrangement joins TRBV7-6 to TRBJ2-3, with 13 bases that match TRBD2. The specimen sequenced was peripheral blood. The clonotype was recovered from a man aged 60 to 69 with acute or convalescent COVID-19. The CDR3 region has the DNA TGTGCCAGCAGCTTAAGGACTAGCGGGGGAAAGGGAGATACGCAGTATTTT. Protein: CASSLRTSGGKGDTQYF.